This T cell receptor beta chain was documented in a study of cytotoxic CD8 clonotypes in ibrutinib-treated CLL. Study-wide context: Response material was collected after a median 12 months of treatment, range 6 to 36.

TCRdb's copy holds only in-frame clones and misses some; the assay was immunoSEQ multiplex PCR. The sample includes around 160,000 clones, more than 65% of them seen just once. The CDR3 extends over 17 amino acids. CDR1 and CDR2 (germline): MNHNS, SASEGT. J lost 2 bases, V lost 0 bases, and 6 bases had no gene match. General study findings and limits: The public clonotypes identified were infrequent and showed contraction or stability on treatment. Clonality went higher at ibrutinib response and then dropped back toward baseline at progression.

Turning to this clone: Its target is not known.

This clonotype originated in a human donor with chronic lymphocytic leukemia. The sample here was PBMCs, taken after 12 months of ibrutinib treatment. The chain carries TRBV6-1 and TRBJ2-3; 9 nucleotides line up with TRBD2. The CDR3 spells CASSEAVASGNTDTQYF. In DNA form, the CDR3 reads TGTGCCAGCAGTGAAGCAGTGGCTAGCGGGAACACAGATACGCAGTATTTT.